A selection of T cell receptor beta chains follows, all from one sample in a study of T-cell reconstitution after alpha-beta-depleted transplantation in children. TCRdb ran MiXCR on the PCR reads and lists one entry per CDR3 protein. This sample has about 230,000 distinct CDR3 sequences, with roughly 11% found just once. The specimen was PBMCs, collected before TCRalphabeta/CD19-depleted stem cell transplant. Every receptor here comes from a child younger than two with acute myeloid leukemia, due to receive a stem cell transplant. Both conserved end residues are part of each CDR3. D genes are given only for firm matches. Size values are once, few and many counts, or a class for expanded clones, and some rows have none.

j_gene | abundance | d_gene | v_gene | CDR3aa | CDR3nt
TRBJ1-2 | many | TRBD1 | TRBV5-1 | CASSLVGTGGDGYTF | TGCGCCAGCAGCTTGGTAGGGACAGGGGGCGATGGCTACACCTTC
TRBJ2-1 | many | TRBD2 | TRBV11-2 | CASSLELREGSYNEQFF | TGTGCCAGCAGCTTAGAGTTACGGGAGGGGTCCTACAATGAGCAGTTCTTC
TRBJ2-5 | many | TRBD2 | TRBV20-1 | CSARDYERGWGTQYF | TGCAGTGCTAGAGACTATGAGCGGGGGTGGGGCACCCAGTACTTC
TRBJ2-7 | many | TRBD2 | TRBV6-2/TRBV6-3 | CASNRGASGSYEQYF | TGTGCCAGCAACAGAGGAGCTAGCGGCTCCTACGAGCAGTACTTC
TRBJ2-5 | many | TRBD1 | TRBV19 | CASSPTGGKTQYF | TGTGCCAGTAGTCCGACAGGGGGGAAGACCCAGTACTTC
TRBJ2-2 | many | NA | TRBV2 | CASGYRELAGELFF | TGTGCCAGCGGCTACAGGGAATTGGCCGGGGAGCTGTTTTTT
TRBJ1-3 | NA | NA | TRBV25-1 | CASSEAGFSALYSGNTIYF | TGTGCCAGCAGTGAAGCGGGGTTCTCAGCCCTATACTCTGGAAACACCATATATTTT
TRBJ1-5 | many | NA | TRBV30 | CAWSAVGRNNQPQHF | TGTGCCTGGAGTGCCGTGGGACGAAACAATCAGCCCCAGCATTTT
TRBJ1-5 | few | NA | TRBV19 | CASSIVTQPQHF | TGTGCCAGTAGTATAGTGACCCAGCCCCAGCATTTT
TRBJ2-1 | many | NA | TRBV27 | CASTPGLGYNEQFF | TGTGCCAGCACACCGGGACTGGGCTACAATGAGCAGTTCTTC
TRBJ2-3 | many | NA | TRBV5-1 | CASSFGPEADTQYF | TGCGCCAGCAGCTTCGGGCCGGAGGCAGATACGCAGTATTTT
TRBJ1-2 | many | NA | TRBV3-1 | CASSQWENYGYTF | TGTGCCAGCAGCCAATGGGAAAACTATGGCTACACCTTC
TRBJ2-5 | NA | NA | TRBV19 | CASSMSRGSAFEETQYF | TGTGCCAGTAGTATGTCTCGAGGGTCGGCGTTTGAGGAGACCCAGTACTTC
TRBJ2-1 | many | NA | TRBV24-1 | CATSDSLPGYNEQFF | TGTGCCACCAGTGATTCATTGCCGGGGTACAATGAGCAGTTCTTC
TRBJ2-3 | many | TRBD2 | TRBV20-1 | CSYLSGTSTDTQYF | TGCAGTTATCTTAGCGGGACTAGCACAGATACGCAGTATTTT
TRBJ1-5 | many | NA | TRBV7-8 | CASSLVEEPQHF | TGTGCCAGCAGCTTAGTTGAAGAGCCCCAGCATTTT
TRBJ2-1 | few | NA | TRBV29-1 | CSVDAGTIGNEQFF | TGCAGCGTTGACGCGGGGACGATCGGAAATGAGCAGTTCTTC
TRBJ1-2 | many | NA | TRBV3-1 | CASSQGAYGYTF | TGTGCCAGCAGCCAAGGAGCCTATGGCTACACCTTC
TRBJ2-3 | many | TRBD2 | TRBV7-8 | CASSTSLAGSPDTQYF | TGTGCCAGCAGCACTTCACTAGCGGGAAGCCCAGATACGCAGTATTTT
TRBJ1-1 | few | NA | TRBV14 | CASSQSRNTEAFF | TGTGCCAGCAGCCAAAGCCGGAATACTGAAGCTTTCTTT
TRBJ1-1 | few | TRBD1 | TRBV6-1 | CASSPRRDRAGAFF | TGTGCCAGCAGTCCACGACGCGACAGGGCCGGCGCTTTCTTT
TRBJ2-7 | NA | NA | TRBV7-8 | CASSLHAAGDYEQYF | TGTGCCAGCAGCTTGCATGCGGCAGGGGACTACGAGCAGTACTTC
TRBJ1-3 | many | TRBD1 | TRBV6-5 | CASSLQGWGNTIYF | TGTGCCAGCAGTTTACAGGGGTGGGGAAACACCATATATTTT
TRBJ2-5 | many | NA | TRBV7-9 | CASSLEIETQYF | TGTGCCAGCAGCTTAGAGATAGAGACCCAGTACTTC
TRBJ2-3 | many | TRBD2 | TRBV27 | CASSSATSGNRNTQYF | TGTGCCAGCAGTTCCGCGACTAGCGGGAACCGAAATACGCAGTATTTT
TRBJ1-2 | many | TRBD1 | TRBV12-3/TRBV12-4 | CASRRSGTEKAGYTF | TGTGCCAGCAGGCGCTCCGGGACAGAAAAGGCGGGCTACACCTTC
TRBJ2-2 | many | TRBD2 | TRBV5-5 | CASTLGPSGGADTGELFF | TGTGCCAGCACCCTTGGGCCTAGCGGGGGGGCAGACACCGGGGAGCTGTTTTTT
TRBJ1-1 | many | NA | TRBV12-3/TRBV12-4 | CASRFGQAQAFF | TGTGCCAGCCGATTTGGACAAGCACAAGCTTTCTTT
TRBJ2-7 | many | NA | TRBV27 | CASSLGYGTQAYEQYF | TGTGCCAGCAGTTTGGGGTACGGGACGCAGGCCTACGAGCAGTACTTC
TRBJ2-7 | many | NA | TRBV5-6 | CASSGTMGLIYEQYF | TGTGCCAGCAGCGGAACGATGGGGCTGATCTACGAGCAGTACTTC
TRBJ2-1 | NA | NA | TRBV18 | CASSPAGGTYEQFF | TGTGCCAGCTCACCAGCCGGGGGCACCTATGAGCAGTTCTTC
TRBJ2-7 | many | TRBD2 | TRBV5-1 | CASSLAGGFYEQYF | TGCGCCAGCAGCCTAGCGGGAGGATTCTACGAGCAGTACTTC
TRBJ2-2 | few | NA | TRBV18 | CASSPPIFTTGELFF | TGTGCCAGCTCACCACCGATTTTTACCACCGGGGAGCTGTTTTTT
TRBJ2-1 | NA | NA | TRBV29-1 | CSAAGYNEQFF | TGCAGCGCTGCCGGCTACAATGAGCAGTTCTTC
TRBJ1-1 | many | NA | TRBV6-1 | CASAHGGMDTEAFF | TGTGCCAGCGCTCACGGGGGGATGGACACTGAAGCTTTCTTT
TRBJ2-5 | NA | NA | TRBV7-7 | CASSFLGSGQETQYF | TGTGCCAGCAGCTTCCTGGGTAGCGGCCAAGAGACCCAGTACTTC
TRBJ1-2 | many | TRBD1 | TRBV5-6 | CASSLRQGGGYTF | TGTGCCAGCAGCTTAAGACAGGGAGGTGGCTACACCTTC
TRBJ2-2 | many | NA | TRBV7-3 | CASSTGTSNTGELFF | TGTGCCAGCAGCACCGGGACGTCGAACACCGGGGAGCTGTTTTTT
TRBJ2-7 | NA | NA | TRBV14 | CASSQVGRQEQYF | TGTGCCAGCAGCCAAGTGGGACGACAGGAGCAGTACTTC
TRBJ2-1 | many | NA | TRBV20-1 | CSARLPLSYNEQFF | TGCAGTGCAAGGCTCCCCCTCTCCTACAATGAGCAGTTCTTC
TRBJ2-2 | many | NA | TRBV20-1 | CSARDRGEFANTGELFF | TGCAGTGCTAGAGATCGAGGAGAATTCGCGAACACCGGGGAGCTGTTTTTT
TRBJ2-3 | many | NA | TRBV28 | CASRAGFSGRQGDTQYF | TGTGCCAGCCGAGCAGGGTTCAGCGGGCGCCAGGGAGATACGCAGTATTTT
TRBJ1-1 | many | NA | TRBV7-9 | CASSLVENTEAFF | TGTGCCAGCAGCTTAGTTGAGAACACTGAAGCTTTCTTT
TRBJ2-1 | many | NA | TRBV20-1 | CSARKTPPNEQFF | TGCAGTGCTAGAAAGACACCACCCAATGAGCAGTTCTTC
TRBJ2-1 | many | TRBD2 | TRBV20-1 | CSARRLAGSYNEQFF | TGCAGTGCTAGGCGGCTAGCGGGCTCCTACAATGAGCAGTTCTTC